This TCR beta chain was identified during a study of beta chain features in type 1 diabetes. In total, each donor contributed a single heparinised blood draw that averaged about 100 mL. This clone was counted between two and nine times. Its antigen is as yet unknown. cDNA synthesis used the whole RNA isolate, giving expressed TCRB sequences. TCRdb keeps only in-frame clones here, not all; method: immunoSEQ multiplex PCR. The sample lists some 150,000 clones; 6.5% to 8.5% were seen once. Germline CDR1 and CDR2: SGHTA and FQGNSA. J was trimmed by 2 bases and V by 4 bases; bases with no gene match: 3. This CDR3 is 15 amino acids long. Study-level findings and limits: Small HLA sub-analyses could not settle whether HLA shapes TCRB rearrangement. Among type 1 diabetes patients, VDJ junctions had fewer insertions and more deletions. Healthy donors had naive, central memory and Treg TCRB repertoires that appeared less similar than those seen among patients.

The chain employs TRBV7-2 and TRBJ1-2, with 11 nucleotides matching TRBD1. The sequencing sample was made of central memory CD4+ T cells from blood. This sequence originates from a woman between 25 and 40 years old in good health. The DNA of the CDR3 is TGTGCCAGCAGCTCCCGGACAGGGGGCAACTATGGCTACACCTTC. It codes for CASSSRTGGNYGYTF. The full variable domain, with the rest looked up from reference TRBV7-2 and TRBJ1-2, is GAGVSQSPSNKVTEKGKDVELRCDPISGHTALYWYRQSLGQGLEFLIYFQGNSAPDKSGLPSDRFSAERTGGSVSTLTIQRTQQEDSAVYLCASSSRTGGNYGYTFGSGTRLTVV.